The 29 T cell receptor beta chains below all came from one sample that was sequenced in a study of blood T cells in healthy people across ages. Alongside a J-beta primer mix, a sample-barcoded 5' primer served in a second PCR lasting about 7 to 12 cycles. In TCRdb, the 5' RACE reads were re-called with MiXCR into one record per CDR3 protein. Altogether 350,000 to 450,000 distinct CDR3 sequences are present, approximately 47% being singletons, with the ten largest covering approximately 51%. Source material: blood. The receptors stem from a man aged 55 to 70 in good health.

The V call is TRBV2, the J call TRBJ2-3, with 10 bases aligning to TRBD2. Germline V gene sequence: CDR1 SNHLY, CDR2 FYNNEI. This CDR3 has 15 amino acids. Trimming at V came to 1 base and at J to 4 bases, leaving 2 bases not matched to a gene. The DNA of the CDR3 is TGTGCCAGCAGTGAAGTGGGGACTAGCGCAGATACGCAGTATTTT. Its protein product is CASSEVGTSADTQYF.

This rearrangement joins TRBV3-1 to TRBJ2-1, with a possible D match to TRBD2 (5 bases). Trimming shortened V by 4 bases and J by 8 bases, and 15 bases separated the two germline ends. There are 14 residues in the CDR3. Germline V gives CDR1 LGHDT, CDR2 YNNKEL (reference sequence). The CDR3, as DNA: TGTGCCAGCAGCCGTCCCGTGCGGGCAGATGAGCAGTTCTTC. It specifies CASSRPVRADEQFF.

This clonotype showed up many times. V usage is TRBV7-2 and J usage is TRBJ2-1; 10 nucleotides align to TRBD2. CDR1 and CDR2 from the germline V gene are SGHTA and FQGNSA. The trim removed 3 bases at V and 5 bases at J, leaving 10 bases unmatched. The CDR3 has 17 residues. This CDR3 reads CASSLASGSSVDNEQFF. CDR3 DNA sequence: TGTGCCAGCAGCTTGGCTAGCGGGAGTTCTGTGGACAATGAGCAGTTCTTC. Supplemented by reference TRBV7-2 and TRBJ2-1, the full variable domain reads GAGVSQSPSNKVTEKGKDVELRCDPISGHTALYWYRQSLGQGLEFLIYFQGNSAPDKSGLPSDRFSAERTGGSVSTLTIQRTQQEDSAVYLCASSLASGSSVDNEQFFGPGTRLTVL.

A few counts support this clonotype. The CDR3 DNA reads as TGTGCCAGCAGTCCAAACAGGGGAACGCTCTACAATGAGCAGTTCTTC. Protein: CASSPNRGTLYNEQFF. The chain links TRBV6-2 or TRBV6-3 to TRBJ2-1; 7 nucleotides align to TRBD1. Unmatched junction bases numbered 10, after V lost 5 bases and J lost 3 bases. CDR3 length: 16 residues. The V gene's germline CDR1 is MNHEY and CDR2 SVGEGT.

The V call is TRBV20-1, the J call TRBJ2-1, with TRBD2 matching over 12 bases. This CDR3 region has 16 residues. V shed 6 bases and J 8 bases; nucleotides not matched to a gene: 14. Germline values: CDR1 DFQATT, CDR2 SNEGSKA (reference sequence). DNA for the CDR3: TGCAGTGCCGAACGACTAGCGGGGGCCCGTGACCATGAGCAGTTCTTC. Translating gives CSAERLAGARDHEQFF.

The chain carries TRBV28 and TRBJ1-2; weak D call: TRBD1 (5 bases). Per the germline V gene, CDR1 is MDHEN and CDR2 is SYDVKM. Trimming removed 6 bases at V and 4 bases at J, with 21 bases between. The CDR3 loop spans 16 amino acids. CDR3 coding DNA: TGTGCCAGCAGACTATTCCGGGGCACGTCTTCCTATGGCTACACCTTC. Translating it yields CASRLFRGTSSYGYTF.

V is TRBV4-3 and J is TRBJ2-1, with 9 bases fitting TRBD2. J lost 8 bases, V lost 1 base, and 9 bases had no gene match. Germline assignment: CDR1 LGHNA and CDR2 YSLEER. This CDR3 contains 16 residues. The CDR3 nucleotides read TGCGCCAGCAGCCAAGGAGGTAGCGGGAGATTCCATGAGCAGTTCTTC. Its protein product is CASSQGGSGRFHEQFF.

The chain employs TRBV20-1 and TRBJ2-7, with 11 bases matching TRBD2. Germline V gene lookup returns CDR1 DFQATT and CDR2 SNEGSKA (reference sequence). This CDR3 comprises 16 residues. Trimming cost V 5 bases and J 2 bases; bases outside gene matches: 11. The CDR3 DNA follows: TGCAGTGCTGGGGGGACGTCTAGCGGGGGGCCCTACGAGCAGTACTTC. Amino acid sequence: CSAGGTSSGGPYEQYF.

This chain uses TRBV12-3 or TRBV12-4 with TRBJ2-5; 9 bases line up with TRBD2. The CDR3 spans 16 residues. Trimming at V came to 7 bases and at J to 11 bases, leaving 20 bases not matched to a gene. The CDR3 sequence is CASNTGRGGRHNEQYF. In DNA, the CDR3 is TGTGCCAGCAATACGGGGCGGGGGGGCCGGCACAATGAGCAGTACTTC.

V usage is TRBV6-5 and J usage is TRBJ2-7, with a tentative D call TRBD2 (5 bases). Germline CDR1 and CDR2: MNHEY and SVGAGI. CDR3 length: 12 amino acids. The ends were cut back, 7 bases at V and 7 bases at J, with 14 bases in the middle. The CDR3 reads CASTRAGGEQYF. DNA for the CDR3: TGTGCCAGCACCCGCGCAGGCGGGGAGCAGTACTTC.

This chain links TRBV20-1 with TRBJ2-7, with TRBD2 identical over 10 bases. The germline CDR1 and CDR2 sequences are DFQATT and SNEGSKA (reference sequence). The CDR3 sequence is 16 residues long. V was clipped by 0 bases and J by 2 bases; unmatched bases: 7. The CDR3 sequence is CSARDRRTSGTYEQYF. DNA for the CDR3: TGCAGTGCTAGAGATCGGAGGACTAGCGGAACCTACGAGCAGTACTTC.

This clonotype occurred a few times. The chain carries TRBV12-3 or TRBV12-4 and TRBJ2-5, with TRBD2 matching over 11 bases. J was trimmed by 7 bases and V by 1 base; bases with no gene match: 8. The CDR3 has 16 amino acids. CDR3 residues: CASSLGFQGTSGTQYF. CDR3 DNA sequence: TGTGCCAGCAGTTTAGGATTCCAGGGGACTAGCGGGACCCAGTACTTC.

The CDR3 nucleotides are TGTGCCAGCAGTTACTCGAGCCTAGCGGGAGGTCGTGAGCAGTTCTTC. As protein: CASSYSSLAGGREQFF. V and J are TRBV6-5 and TRBJ2-1, with 11 bases that match TRBD2. The junction had 7 bases not matched to a gene; V was cut back by 0 bases and J by 9 bases. This CDR3 comprises 16 residues. Germline values: CDR1 MNHEY, CDR2 SVGAGI.

In its sample, this clonotype was seen many times. The chain recombines TRBV18 with TRBJ2-1; no reliable D call. The CDR3 runs to 14 residues. Trimming removed 3 bases from V and 8 bases from J, with 14 bases in between. Germline lookup yields CDR1 KGHSH and CDR2 LQKENI. The CDR3 nucleotides are TGTGCCAGCTCACCGAACCCTATCCGTCATGAGCAGTTCTTC. Translated: CASSPNPIRHEQFF.

The CDR3 spells CSARNGRTYEQYF. The DNA for the CDR3 is TGCAGCGCCCGGAACGGCAGAACCTACGAGCAGTACTTC. The chain couples TRBV29-1 to TRBJ2-7; no firm D call. Germline V lookup: CDR1 SQVTM, CDR2 ANQGSEA. This CDR3 contains 13 residues. V was clipped by 7 bases and J by 2 bases, with 15 bases between them.

V usage is TRBV3-1 and J usage is TRBJ1-2; no clear D. Trimming shortened V by 0 bases and J by 8 bases, and 19 bases separated the two germline ends. Germline CDR1 LGHDT, CDR2 YNNKEL (reference sequence). The length of the CDR3 is 16 residues. The CDR3 loop reads CASSQDPTFHLGGYTF. CDR3 sequence (DNA): TGTGCCAGCAGCCAAGACCCGACGTTCCACCTTGGGGGCTACACCTTC.

The chain couples TRBV30 to TRBJ2-3; 9 bases are a match to TRBD2. The CDR3 contains 15 residues. Losses at the gene ends were 0 bases for V and 5 bases for J; bases not matched to a gene: 6. Germline V lookup: CDR1 GTSNPN, CDR2 SVGIG (reference sequence). The DNA for the CDR3 is TGTGCCTGGAGTGTTGGGCGGGGGGGCCAAGATACGCAGTATTTT. Protein: CAWSVGRGGQDTQYF. Filled out from reference TRBV30 and TRBJ2-3, the complete variable domain reads SQTIHQWPATLVQPVGSPLSLECTVEGTSNPNLYWYRQAAGRGLQLLFYSVGIGQISSEVPQNLSASRPQDRQFILSSKKLLLSDSGFYLCAWSVGRGGQDTQYFGPGTRLTVL.

The table lists this clonotype with a count of one. The chain recombines TRBV20-1 with TRBJ2-3, with D hard to call. V was pared by 5 bases and J by 6 bases, with 12 bases between. Per germline, CDR1 DFQATT and CDR2 SNEGSKA (reference sequence). This CDR3 region has 12 residues. This chain's CDR3 is CSAPTGIDTQYF. In DNA, the CDR3 is TGCAGTGCTCCTACCGGCATCGATACGCAGTATTTT.

Concerning this clonotype: Germline is not matched at one junction end, which may reflect a read error. The chain is built from TRBV5-6 and TRBJ1-2, with a tentative D call TRBD1 (6 bases). Germline V gene sequence: CDR1 SGHDT, CDR2 YYEEEE. This CDR3 is built from 15 residues. The CDR3 DNA reads TGTGCCAGCAGCTTGAGGGGGGGGACCAACTATCGCTACACCTTC. Translated: CASSLRGGTNYRYTF.

The V gene is TRBV27, the J gene TRBJ1-4; weak D call: TRBD1 (6 bases). CDR1 is MNHEY and CDR2 is SMNVEV in the germline V gene (reference sequence). The CDR3 length is 15 residues. Trimming took off 5 bases at V and 7 bases at J, with 17 bases between the two ends. CDR3: CASSTTGMRREKLFF. CDR3 DNA: TGTGCCAGCAGTACTACAGGGATGAGGCGTGAAAAACTGTTTTTT.

The rearrangement uses TRBV20-1 and TRBJ2-5; 8 positions agree with TRBD2. The CDR3 is 16 residues long. Germline assignment: CDR1 DFQATT and CDR2 SNEGSKA (reference sequence). Trimming cost V 3 bases and J 5 bases; bases outside gene matches: 14. As DNA, the CDR3 is TGCAGTGCTAGTCAGGGAGCGGGGGACCGGGGGGAGACCCAGTACTTC. As protein: CSASQGAGDRGETQYF.

The genes are TRBV2 and TRBJ2-5; 7 bases are a match to TRBD1. The CDR3 has 14 residues. Germline V gene data show CDR1 as SNHLY and CDR2 as FYNNEI. The V gene end was trimmed by 6 bases and the J gene end by 4 bases; junction bases not matched to a gene: 8. The DNA for the CDR3 is TGTGCCAGCAGCTACGGGACAGCGAGAGAGACCCAGTACTTC. Translating it yields CASSYGTARETQYF.

This clonotype was seen just once. The chain has TRBV28 and TRBJ1-2; TRBD1 might be the D (6 bases). Germline CDR1 and CDR2: MDHEN and SYDVKM. Deletions cut 5 bases from V and 4 bases from J, with 11 bases between. The CDR3 length is 13 residues. In DNA form, the CDR3 reads TGTGCCAGCAGTCCAGGGGCGAGCTATGGCTACACCTTC. Translation: CASSPGASYGYTF.

This clonotype has more than one count but fewer than ten. The CDR3 DNA is TGTGCCAGCAGCCGAAGCACTTCGGAGACCCAGTACTTC. Its protein product is CASSRSTSETQYF. The J gene is TRBJ2-5, the V gene TRBV7-3; D gene uncertain. Germline values: CDR1 SGHTA, CDR2 FQGTGA. This CDR3 spans 13 amino acids. Trimming removed 5 bases at V and 5 bases at J, with 12 bases between.

The gene calls are TRBV5-1 and TRBJ2-6; 7 bases match TRBD1. Germline CDR1 and CDR2: SGHRS and YFSETQ. The V and J ends lost 4 bases and 2 bases, in that order; junction bases with no gene match: 6. This CDR3 is built from 16 residues. The CDR3 DNA reads TGCGCCAGCAGCGTTGCCCAGGGGGCTGGGGCCAACGTCCTGACTTTC. Its translation: CASSVAQGAGANVLTF.

This clonotype was seen a few times. The chain is built from TRBV20-1 and TRBJ2-7; D is unresolved. Germline V lookup: CDR1 DFQATT, CDR2 SNEGSKA (reference sequence). Trimming removed 6 bases at V and 0 bases at J, with 9 bases between. The CDR3 is 12 amino acids. CDR3 sequence: CSAPSSSYEQYF. In nucleotides, the CDR3 is TGCAGTGCCCCCTCTAGCTCCTACGAGCAGTACTTC.

Comment on this clonotype: A read error may explain this, as a much larger clone is one base away. The chain links TRBV12-3 or TRBV12-4 to TRBJ2-3; tentatively, D is TRBD2 (5 bases). V was trimmed by 3 bases and J by 4 bases, leaving 14 bases between them. This CDR3 region has 15 residues. The CDR3 coding sequence is TGTGCCAGCAGTTTGGTGAGCGGTAGCGCAGATACGCAGTATTTT. Residues: CASSLVSGSADTQYF.

J is TRBJ2-5 and V is TRBV7-2, with a weak D call TRBD1 (5 bases). The J call may be faulty, since TRBJ2-1 better matches the DNA end. This CDR3 spans 14 amino acids. CDR1 is SGHTA, CDR2 FQGNSA, per germline. The CDR3: CASSLAGVQETQFF. In nucleotides, the CDR3 is TGTGCCAGCAGCTTAGCAGGGGTCCAAGAGACCCAGTTCTTC.

The V gene is TRBV29-1, the J gene TRBJ2-7; D might be TRBD2 (6 bases). Trimming removed 4 bases at V and 5 bases at J, with 9 bases between. The CDR3 consists of 11 residues. Germline CDR1 is SQVTM and CDR2 is ANQGSEA. Here the CDR3 reads CSVVGLNEQYF. The CDR3 region has the DNA TGCAGCGTTGTGGGACTCAACGAGCAGTACTTC.